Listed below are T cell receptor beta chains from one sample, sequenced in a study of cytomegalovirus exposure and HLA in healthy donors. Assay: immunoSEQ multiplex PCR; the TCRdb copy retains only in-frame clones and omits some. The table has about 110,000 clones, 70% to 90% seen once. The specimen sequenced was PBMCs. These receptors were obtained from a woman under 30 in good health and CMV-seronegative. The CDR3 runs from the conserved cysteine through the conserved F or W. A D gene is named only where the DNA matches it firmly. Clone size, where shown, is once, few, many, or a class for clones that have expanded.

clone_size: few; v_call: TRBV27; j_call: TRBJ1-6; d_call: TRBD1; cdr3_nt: TGTGCCAGCAGTTACCAGGGGGCGGGTTCACCCCTCCACTTT; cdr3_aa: CASSYQGAGSPLHF
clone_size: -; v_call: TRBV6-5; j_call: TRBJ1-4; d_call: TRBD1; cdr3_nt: TGTGCCAGCAGTCGACAGGGCTTATACGAAAAACTGTTTTTT; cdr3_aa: CASSRQGLYEKLFF
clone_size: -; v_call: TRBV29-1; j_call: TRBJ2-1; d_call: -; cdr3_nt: TGCAGCGTTGACCTTTTAGACAGATCCCCCTACAATGAGCAGTTCTTC; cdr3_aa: CSVDLLDRSPYNEQFF
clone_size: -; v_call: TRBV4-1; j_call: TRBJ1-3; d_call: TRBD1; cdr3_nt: TGCGCCAGCAGCACCCGGGACAGGGCGGCAGGAAACACCATATATTTT; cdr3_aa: CASSTRDRAAGNTIYF
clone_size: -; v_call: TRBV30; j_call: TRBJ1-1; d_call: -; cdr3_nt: TGTGCCTGGAGTGTATGGCAATTGAACACTGAAGCTTTCTTT; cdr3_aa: CAWSVWQLNTEAFF
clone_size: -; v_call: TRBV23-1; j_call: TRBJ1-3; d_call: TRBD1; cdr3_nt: TGCGCCAGCAGTCATCACCGGACAGGGAAGAAAGATTTT; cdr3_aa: CASSHHRTGKKDF
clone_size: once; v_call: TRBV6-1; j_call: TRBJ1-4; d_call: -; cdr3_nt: TGTGCCAGCAGATGGAGGGGTAGTAATGAAAAACTGTTTTTT; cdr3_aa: CASRWRGSNEKLFF
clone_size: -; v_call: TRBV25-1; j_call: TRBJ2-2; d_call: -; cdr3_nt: TGTGCCAGCCGGGACAATCCCACCGGGGAGCTGTTTTTT; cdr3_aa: CASRDNPTGELFF
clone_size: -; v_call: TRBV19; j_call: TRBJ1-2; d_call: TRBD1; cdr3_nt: TGTGCCAGTACACCGGGACAGGGGGCCTATGGCTACACCTTC; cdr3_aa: CASTPGQGAYGYTF
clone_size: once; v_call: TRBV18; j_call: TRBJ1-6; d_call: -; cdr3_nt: TGTGCCAGCTCACCAAACTTGGGGACACAGAATTCACCCCTCCACTTT; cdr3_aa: CASSPNLGTQNSPLHF
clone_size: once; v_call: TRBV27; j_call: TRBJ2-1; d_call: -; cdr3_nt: TGTGCCAGCGGGGATCGGGGTGAGCAGTTCTTC; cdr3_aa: CASGDRGEQFF
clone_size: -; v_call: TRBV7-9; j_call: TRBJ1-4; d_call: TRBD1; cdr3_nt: TGTGCCAGCAGCTGGACAGGGGGCCCGGTTAATGAAAAACTGTTTTTT; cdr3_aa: CASSWTGGPVNEKLFF
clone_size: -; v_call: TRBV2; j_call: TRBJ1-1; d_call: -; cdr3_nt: TGTGCCACCTTATATGAGTCAAGTGAAGCTTTCTTT; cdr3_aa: CATLYESSEAFF
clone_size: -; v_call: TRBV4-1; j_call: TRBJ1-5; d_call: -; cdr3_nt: TGCGCCAGCAGCCTGGACAGCCTTGGGGTCCAGCCCCAGCATTTT; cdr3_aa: CASSLDSLGVQPQHF
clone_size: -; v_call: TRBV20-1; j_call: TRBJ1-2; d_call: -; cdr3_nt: TGCAGTCTGGACAGCCCGGAGGGCTACACCTTC; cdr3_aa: CSLDSPEGYTF
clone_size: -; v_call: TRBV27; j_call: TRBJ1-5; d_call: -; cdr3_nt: TGTGCCAGCAGTAAACGGGCCGGAGGTCAGCCCCAGCATTTT; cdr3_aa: CASSKRAGGQPQHF
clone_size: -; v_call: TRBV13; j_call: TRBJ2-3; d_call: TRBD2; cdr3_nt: TGTGCCAGCAGTTCAGCGGGGTTTCCTAGCACAGATACGCAGTATTTT; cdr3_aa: CASSSAGFPSTDTQYF
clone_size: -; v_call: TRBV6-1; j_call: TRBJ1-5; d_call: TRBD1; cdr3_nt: TGTGCCAGCAGTTTGGGACAGTGGAATGATCAGCCCCAGCATTTT; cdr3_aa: CASSLGQWNDQPQHF
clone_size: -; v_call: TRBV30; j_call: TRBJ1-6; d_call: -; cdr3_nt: TGTGCCCGGGGATCTCTCTATAATTCACCCCTCCACTTT; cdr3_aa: CARGSLYNSPLHF
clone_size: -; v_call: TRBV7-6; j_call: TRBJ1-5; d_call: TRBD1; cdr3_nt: TGTGCCAGCAGCTTAGGAGACAGGGGTACTAATCAGCCCCAGCATTTT; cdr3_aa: CASSLGDRGTNQPQHF
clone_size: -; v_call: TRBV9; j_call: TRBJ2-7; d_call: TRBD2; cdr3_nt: TGTGCCAGCAGCGTAGCTAGCGGGGGCGACGAGCAGTACTTC; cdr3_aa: CASSVASGGDEQYF
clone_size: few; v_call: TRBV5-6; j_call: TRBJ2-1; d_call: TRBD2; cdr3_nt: TGTGCCAGCAGCACCCTAATAGCGGGGGGCTCCTACAATGAGCAGTTCTTC; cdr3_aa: CASSTLIAGGSYNEQFF
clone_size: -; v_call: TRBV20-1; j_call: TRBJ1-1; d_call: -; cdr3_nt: TGCAGTGCTAACAAGAACACTGAAGCTTTCTTT; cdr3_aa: CSANKNTEAFF
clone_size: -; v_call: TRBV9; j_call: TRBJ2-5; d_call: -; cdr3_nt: TGTGCCAGCAGCGTAGGTTCAGGAACGGCAGAGACCCAGTACTTC; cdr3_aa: CASSVGSGTAETQYF
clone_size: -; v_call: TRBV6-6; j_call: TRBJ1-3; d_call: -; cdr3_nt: TGTGCCAGCAGTTACGCCCCCCAGAACTCTGGAAACACCATATATTTT; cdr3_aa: CASSYAPQNSGNTIYF
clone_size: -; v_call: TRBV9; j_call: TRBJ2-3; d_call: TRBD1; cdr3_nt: TGTGCCAGCAGCCCAGAGGGGGCAAGCACAGATACGCAGTATTTT; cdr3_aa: CASSPEGASTDTQYF
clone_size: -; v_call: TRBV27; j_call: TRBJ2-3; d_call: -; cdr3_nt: TGTGCCAGCAGTCCCCGGGGTAGCACAGATACGCAGTATTTT; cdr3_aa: CASSPRGSTDTQYF
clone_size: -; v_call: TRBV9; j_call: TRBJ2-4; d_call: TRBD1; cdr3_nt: TGTGCCAGCAGCGTAGAGGGGGCGGCCAAAAACATTCAGTACTTC; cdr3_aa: CASSVEGAAKNIQYF
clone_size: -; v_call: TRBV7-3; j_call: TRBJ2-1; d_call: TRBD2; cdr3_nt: TGTGCCAGCAGCCTCGACCTAGCGGGGTTGGATGAGCAGTTCTTC; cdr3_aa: CASSLDLAGLDEQFF
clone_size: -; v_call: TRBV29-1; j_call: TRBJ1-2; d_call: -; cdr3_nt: TGCAGCGTTGAAGACACAAATCTGTGGGGCCATGGCTACACCTTC; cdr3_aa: CSVEDTNLWGHGYTF
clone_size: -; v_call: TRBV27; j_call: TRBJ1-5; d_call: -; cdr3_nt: TGTGCCAGCAGTTTATCAACTGGGCCCTCGGGAGGTCAGCCCCAGCATTTT; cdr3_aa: CASSLSTGPSGGQPQHF
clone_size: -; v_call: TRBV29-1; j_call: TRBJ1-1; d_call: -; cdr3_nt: TGCAGCGTTGTTAGGGGGGGGGATGGGACTGAAGCTTTCTTT; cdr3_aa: CSVVRGGDGTEAFF
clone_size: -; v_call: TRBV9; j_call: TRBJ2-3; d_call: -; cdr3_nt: TGTGCCAGCAGCGTAGAAGTATGGGGAGACATGGATACGCAGTATTTT; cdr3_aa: CASSVEVWGDMDTQYF
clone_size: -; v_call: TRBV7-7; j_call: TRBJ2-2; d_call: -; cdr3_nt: TGTGCCAGCAGCTCTTCCCCTACTTCCGCCGGGGAGCTGTTTTTT; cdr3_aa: CASSSSPTSAGELFF
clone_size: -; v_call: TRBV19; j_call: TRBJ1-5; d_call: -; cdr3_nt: TGTGCCGCCGGGGACTATAGCAATCAGCCCCAGCATTTT; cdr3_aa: CAAGDYSNQPQHF
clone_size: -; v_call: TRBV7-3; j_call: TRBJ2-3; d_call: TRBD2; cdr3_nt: TGTGCCAGCAGCCCGACTAGCGGGACACAAACAGATACGCAGTATTTT; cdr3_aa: CASSPTSGTQTDTQYF
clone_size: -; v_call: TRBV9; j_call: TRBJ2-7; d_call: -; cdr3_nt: TGTGCCAGCAGCGCCACAATGCTAGGGGACGAGCAGTACTTC; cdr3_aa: CASSATMLGDEQYF
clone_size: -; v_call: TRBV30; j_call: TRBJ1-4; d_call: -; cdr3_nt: TGTGCCTGGGAACTCAGGGAAAAACTGTTTTTT; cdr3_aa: CAWELREKLFF
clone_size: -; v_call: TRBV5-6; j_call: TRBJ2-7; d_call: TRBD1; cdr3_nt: TGTGCCAGCAGCTTGGACAGGGGCGGGTTCCTGGGGTACGAGCAGTACTTC; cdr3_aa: CASSLDRGGFLGYEQYF
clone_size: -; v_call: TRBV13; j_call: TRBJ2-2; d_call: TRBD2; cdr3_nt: TGTGCCAGCAGTGACGGGGGGAGCGGGGAGCTGTTTTTT; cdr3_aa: CASSDGGSGELFF
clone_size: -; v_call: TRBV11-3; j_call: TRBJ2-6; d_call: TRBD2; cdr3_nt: TGTGCCAGCAGCTTGAGCGGGGGGGCTGGGGCCAACGTCCTGACTTTC; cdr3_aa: CASSLSGGAGANVLTF
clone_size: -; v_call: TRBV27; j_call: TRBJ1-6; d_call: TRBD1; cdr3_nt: TGTGCCAGCAGTTTAAACAGGGGGGTAGGTTCACCCCTCCACTTT; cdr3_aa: CASSLNRGVGSPLHF
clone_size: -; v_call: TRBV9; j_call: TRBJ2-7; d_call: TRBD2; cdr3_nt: TGTGCCAGCAGCGCAAGCGGGGGGTTTTCCTACGAGCAGTACTTC; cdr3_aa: CASSASGGFSYEQYF